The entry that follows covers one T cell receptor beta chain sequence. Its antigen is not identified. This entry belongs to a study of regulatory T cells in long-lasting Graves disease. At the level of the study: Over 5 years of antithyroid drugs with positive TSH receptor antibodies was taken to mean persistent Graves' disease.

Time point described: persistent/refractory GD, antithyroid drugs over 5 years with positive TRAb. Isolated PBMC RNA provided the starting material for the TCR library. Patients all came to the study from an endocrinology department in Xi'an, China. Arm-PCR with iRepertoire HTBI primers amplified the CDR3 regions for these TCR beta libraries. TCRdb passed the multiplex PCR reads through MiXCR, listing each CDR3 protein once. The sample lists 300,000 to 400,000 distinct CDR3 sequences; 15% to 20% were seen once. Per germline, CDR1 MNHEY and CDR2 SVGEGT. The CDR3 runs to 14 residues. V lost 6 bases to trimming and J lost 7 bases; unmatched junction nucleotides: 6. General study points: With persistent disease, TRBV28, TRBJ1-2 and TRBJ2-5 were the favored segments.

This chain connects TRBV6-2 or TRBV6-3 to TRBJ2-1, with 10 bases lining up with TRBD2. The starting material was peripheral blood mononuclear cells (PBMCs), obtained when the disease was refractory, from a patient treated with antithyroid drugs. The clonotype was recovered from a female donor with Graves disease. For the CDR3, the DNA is TGTGCCAGCAGGTTCGGGACTAGCGTAAATGAGCAGTTCTTC. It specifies CASRFGTSVNEQFF.